This T cell receptor (beta chain) was documented in a study of regulatory T cells in long-lasting Graves disease. Time point meaning: newly diagnosed GD, antithyroid drugs for less than 3 months. TCR sequences were obtained from RNA taken from PBMCs. Combining iRepertoire HTBI primers with Arm-PCR of CDR3 regions, the authors built TCR beta libraries. MiXCR, run by TCRdb on the multiplex PCR reads, gives a single entry per CDR3 protein. Of more than 450,000 distinct CDR3 sequences detected, 12% appear once; the ten largest clones hold approximately 9%. The V end was cut by 7 bases, the J end by 5 bases, with 11 bases between. CDR3 length: 11 residues. Germline values: CDR1 GTSNPN, CDR2 SVGIG (reference sequence). These data also formed part of another study, on T cells in Graves' hyperthyroidism and ophthalmopathy. According to that study: A set of HTBI primers served as the primers for a first-round RT-PCR of the TCR CDR3. Appearing also in blood were most of the thyroid clonotypes expanded above 0.001.

The receptor was isolated from a woman aged 25 to 39 with Graves disease. The chain combines TRBV30 with TRBJ1-1, with D hard to call. Here the sequenced sample was peripheral blood mononuclear cells (PBMCs), taken at new diagnosis, from a patient treated with antithyroid drugs. CDR3 nucleotide sequence: TGTGCCTCAAGGACGGGTACTGAAGCTTTCTTT. Its translation is CASRTGTEAFF.